The clone carrying this T cell receptor (beta chain) was observed a handful of times. Its matching antigen is unknown. Amplified material comprised TCR beta CDR3 regions derived from RNA transcripts. First-round RT-PCR used HTBI primers; second-round multiplex PCR followed. Each CDR3 protein gets one entry after TCRdb re-called the multiplex PCR reads with MiXCR. Of fewer than 250,000 distinct CDR3 sequences in the sample, around 28% were seen once. The record originates from a study of Graves' ophthalmopathy and Graves' hyperthyroidism. Whole-study context: Upon initial diagnosis and before any treatment, peripheral blood was collected.

Notes on the study in general: The majority of expanded thyroid clonotypes above 0.001 frequency also occurred in blood.

Other autoimmune diseases, uncontrolled infections, pregnancy and lactation each led to patient exclusion. The PBMCs originated from around 10 ml of fresh peripheral blood. This TCR was sampled from a man in his forties or fifties with Graves' ophthalmopathy. The sequenced material came from peripheral blood.

For the CDR3, the DNA is TGTGCCAGCAGTGAAGCCGGACATCCATCCCCTTACGAGCAGTACTTC. This sequence encodes CASSEAGHPSPYEQYF. The chain recombines TRBV6-1 with TRBJ2-7; D perhaps matches TRBD1 (5 bases). Trimming cost V 0 bases and J 4 bases, with 16 bases left between them. This CDR3 has 16 amino acids. CDR1 and CDR2 from the germline V gene are MNHNS and SASEGT.